What follows are 29 T cell receptor beta chains derived from one specimen sequenced in a study of spatial heterogeneity in lung cancer. Whole-study findings and limits: It was found that expanded intratumoral alpha and beta TCR counts tracked tumor mutation counts.

One entry per CDR3 protein, called by TCRdb with MiXCR from the 5' RACE reads. The sample records around 15,000 distinct CDR3 sequences, 6% to 7% being singletons. The time point is: sample taken at primary tumor resection. These receptors have no identified antigens. Material: lung tumor tissue, obtained at surgery. The receptor set was obtained from a female donor with early-stage non-small cell lung cancer.

This clonotype occurred many times. As an off-target read in a library built for alpha chains, this beta chain has a frequency of little significance. The chain recombines TRBV7-3 with TRBJ2-4; possible D gene TRBD2, 5 bases. This CDR3 has 13 amino acids. Deletions cut 5 bases from V and 8 bases from J, with 13 bases between. Per the germline V gene, CDR1 is SGHTA and CDR2 is FQGTGA. CDR3 sequence: CASSPNRRDIQYF. In DNA form, the CDR3 reads TGTGCCAGCAGCCCCAATCGGCGGGACATTCAGTACTTC.

This clonotype was found many times. This beta chain lies outside the target of a library built for alpha chains; its clone size means little. The rearrangement links TRBV5-1 to TRBJ1-1; maybe TRBD1 (5 bases). Per the germline V gene, CDR1 is SGHRS and CDR2 is YFSETQ. CDR3 length: 15 residues. The V and J ends lost 4 bases and 3 bases respectively, with 16 bases between them. The CDR3 sequence: CASSLAREGYTEAFF. Written as DNA, the CDR3 is TGCGCCAGCAGCCTGGCGAGAGAGGGGTACACTGAAGCTTTCTTT.

This clonotype was counted ten times or more. Since the library was made to target alpha chains, this beta chain is a stray read and its abundance is not meaningful. The chain uses TRBV7-6 and TRBJ2-2, with TRBD1 matching 8 bases. V gave up 5 bases and J gave up 4 bases; unmatched junction bases: 6. The CDR3 runs 15 residues. Germline CDR1 reads SGHVS; CDR2 reads FNYEAQ. The CDR3 DNA sequence: TGTGCCAGCAGCCCGGGACAGGCGATCACCGGGGAGCTGTTTTTT. It encodes CASSPGQAITGELFF.

This clonotype was seen ten or more times. This beta chain lies outside the target of a library built for alpha chains; its clone size means little. J is TRBJ2-1 and V is TRBV2, with 10 bases lining up with TRBD1. The CDR3 sequence is 15 residues long. Looked up from germline, CDR1 is SNHLY and CDR2 is FYNNEI. Unmatched junction bases numbered 10, after V lost 5 bases and J lost 9 bases. The CDR3 is CASSPWGTGESEQFF. The CDR3 coding sequence is TGTGCCAGCAGTCCCTGGGGGACAGGGGAAAGTGAGCAGTTCTTC.

This clonotype was recorded at least ten times. This beta chain is an unintended read in a library built for alpha chains; its size means little. V is TRBV20-1 and J is TRBJ1-2; no definite D call. The V end lost 0 bases, the J end lost 4 bases, and 12 bases lay between the germline ends. Germline CDR1 reads DFQATT; CDR2 reads SNEGSKA (reference sequence). The CDR3 runs to 14 residues. The CDR3 is CSAREAEAFYGYTF. Here the CDR3 DNA reads TGCAGTGCTAGAGAGGCGGAGGCGTTCTATGGCTACACCTTC.

This clonotype was picked up many times. Within a library made for alpha chains, this beta chain is off target, and its count is uninformative. This chain uses TRBV5-1 with TRBJ2-1; 14 nucleotides align to TRBD2. The length of the CDR3 is 16 residues. The V segment lost 0 bases and the J segment 7 bases; nucleotides outside the gene matches: 3. CDR1 and CDR2 from the germline V gene are SGHRS and YFSETQ. CDR3 region: CASSLGTSGGRNEQFF. CDR3 bases: TGCGCCAGCAGCTTGGGGACTAGCGGGGGGAGGAATGAGCAGTTCTTC.

This clonotype was detected many times. Being off target in a library aimed at alpha chains, this beta chain has a size of little meaning. The CDR3 DNA sequence: TGTGCCAGCAGTTTGGGATTAGCGGGCTCCAATGAGCAGTTCTTC. Protein product: CASSLGLAGSNEQFF. The chain combines TRBV28 with TRBJ2-1, with 7 bases fitting TRBD2. With V trimmed by 3 bases and J by 6 bases, 8 bases remained unmatched. The CDR3 consists of 15 residues. Germline CDR1 reads MDHEN; CDR2 reads SYDVKM.

This clonotype was seen at least ten times. In a library made to pick up alpha chains, this beta chain is a stray read with a size that means little. The chain is built from TRBV29-1 and TRBJ2-5, with unresolved D. The CDR3 sequence is 12 residues long. The V gene's germline CDR1 is SQVTM and CDR2 ANQGSEA. V was shortened by 7 bases and J by 2 bases, with 11 bases between the two germline ends. Here the CDR3 DNA reads TGCAGCGCTGCACAAGGTCAAGAGACCCAGTACTTC. It encodes CSAAQGQETQYF.

Ten or more counts support this clonotype. This beta chain came through as a stray read in a library set up for alpha chains, and its size says little. This chain uses TRBV28 with TRBJ1-6; D may be TRBD1 (6 bases). The V end lost 5 bases, the J end lost 7 bases, and 18 bases lay between the germline ends. The CDR3 is 16 residues long. The germline V gene has CDR1 MDHEN and CDR2 SYDVKM. As DNA, the CDR3 is TGTGCCAGCAGTCCCCCCCGGGGGGCGAAAAATTCACCCCTCCACTTT. Its protein is CASSPPRGAKNSPLHF.

This clonotype was recorded at least ten times. A library made for alpha chains picked up this beta chain off target, so its size means little. J is TRBJ2-2 and V is TRBV7-3; D not resolved. Germline lookup yields CDR1 SGHTA and CDR2 FQGTGA. The CDR3 extends over 15 amino acids. Between the trimmed V and J ends, which lost 5 bases and 5 bases, there was a span of 15 bases. Here the CDR3 DNA reads TGTGCCAGCAGCCCCGGAAGGGTTCGGACCGGGGAGCTGTTTTTT. Its protein product is CASSPGRVRTGELFF.

Concerning this clonotype itself: In a library made to pick up alpha chains, this beta chain is a stray read with a size that means little. The chain joins TRBV9 to TRBJ2-7; the D gene is possibly TRBD2 (6 bases). Germline-derived CDR1 and CDR2 are SGDLS and YYNGEE. The CDR3 covers 15 residues. Trimming cost V 1 base and J 5 bases, with 16 bases left between them. The CDR3 DNA follows: TGTGCCAGCAGCGTATTTCCTGGGGGGAGCGACGAGCAGTACTTC. It is translated as CASSVFPGGSDEQYF.

This clonotype was detected ten times or more. For a library built for alpha chains, this beta chain is a stray read; little rests on its size. This chain uses TRBV12-3 or TRBV12-4 with TRBJ2-7; 11 nucleotides match TRBD2. The CDR3 totals 16 residues. Trimming removed 3 bases from V and 5 bases from J; junction bases left unmatched: 9. This CDR3 is CASSFGPVTSGDEQYF. CDR3 coding DNA: TGTGCCAGCAGTTTCGGACCCGTGACTAGCGGGGACGAGCAGTACTTC.

Many counts were recorded for this clonotype. This beta chain slipped into a library made for alpha chains as a stray read, so its size is not meaningful. J is TRBJ1-1 and V is TRBV29-1, with a possible D match to TRBD1 (6 bases). The V and J ends lost 4 bases and 5 bases respectively, with 11 bases between them. The CDR3 contains 12 residues. Germline V CDR1 and CDR2: SQVTM, ANQGSEA. CDR3 sequence reads: CSVGGANTEAFF. The CDR3, as DNA: TGCAGCGTTGGGGGGGCGAATACTGAAGCTTTCTTT.

In this sample, this clonotype is medium-sized. This beta chain lies outside the target of a library built for alpha chains; its clone size means little. The gene calls are TRBV20-1 and TRBJ1-4, with unresolved D. CDR3 length equals 15 residues. Trimming stripped 5 bases from V and 0 bases from J, with 13 bases between. The V gene's germline CDR1 is DFQATT and CDR2 SNEGSKA (reference sequence). CDR3 in amino acids: CSAPLRGATNEKLFF. For the CDR3, the DNA is TGCAGTGCTCCCCTACGGGGAGCAACTAATGAAAAACTGTTTTTT.

This clonotype occurred many times. The library was built for alpha chains, so this beta chain is an off-target read and its size means little. The rearrangement links TRBV9 to TRBJ1-2; a possible D gene is TRBD1 (5 bases). Trimming pared 0 bases from V and 1 base from J, leaving 16 bases between. Germline V gene sequence: CDR1 SGDLS, CDR2 YYNGEE. The CDR3 is made up of 17 amino acids. The chain's CDR3 is CASSVEPLLGLNYGYTF. The CDR3, as DNA: TGTGCCAGCAGCGTAGAGCCACTCTTGGGACTTAACTATGGCTACACCTTC.

This clonotype was detected a few times. This beta chain represents an off-target read in a library built for alpha chains; its size is of limited meaning. J is TRBJ2-7 and V is TRBV12-3 or TRBV12-4; 8 bases are shared with TRBD1. The CDR3 has 12 amino acids. The V gene end was trimmed by 7 bases and the J gene end by 7 bases; junction bases not matched to a gene: 6. The CDR3 DNA reads TGTGCCAGCACCCAGGGGGCGGGGGAGCAGTACTTC. Translated, it gives CASTQGAGEQYF.

On this clonotype: A library made for alpha chains picked up this beta chain off target, so its size means little. The chain is built from TRBV12-5 and TRBJ2-1; TRBD1 agrees at 7 bases. V shed 6 bases and J 3 bases; nucleotides not matched to a gene: 5. Germline-derived CDR1 and CDR2 are LGHNT and FRNRAP. The length of the CDR3 is 14 residues. This chain's CDR3 is CASGPGTDYNEQFF. The CDR3 DNA is TGTGCTAGTGGCCCCGGGACAGACTACAATGAGCAGTTCTTC. Combining the CDR3 with reference TRBV12-5 and TRBJ2-1 gives the whole variable domain DARVTQTPRHKVTEMGQEVTMRCQPILGHNTVFWYRQTMMQGLELLAYFRNRAPLDDSGMPKDRFSAEMPDATLATLKIQPSEPRDSAVYFCASGPGTDYNEQFFGPGTRLTVL.

This clonotype is medium-sized (0.01 to 0.1%) within its sample. This beta chain represents an off-target read in a library built for alpha chains; its size is of limited meaning. V is TRBV27 and J is TRBJ2-7; D gene ambiguous. The length of the CDR3 is 15 residues. Germline V gene data show CDR1 as MNHEY and CDR2 as SMNVEV (reference sequence). Trimming shortened V by 8 bases and J by 0 bases, and 17 bases separated the two germline ends. The CDR3 spells CASRIRPDSSYEQYF. The CDR3 DNA is TGTGCCAGCCGAATCAGGCCCGATAGCTCCTACGAGCAGTACTTC.

This clonotype was detected many times. This beta chain is off target for a library built for alpha chains, so its abundance means little. V is TRBV5-1 and J is TRBJ2-2; either TRBD1 or TRBD2 may supply D (6 bases each). This CDR3 comprises 14 residues. The V gene's germline CDR1 is SGHRS and CDR2 YFSETQ. V was trimmed by 2 bases and J by 6 bases, leaving 11 bases between them. The CDR3 is CASSFSGGAGELFF. The CDR3 DNA follows: TGCGCCAGCAGCTTCTCCGGGGGCGCCGGGGAGCTGTTTTTT.

This clonotype was seen many times. This beta chain represents an off-target read in a library built for alpha chains; its size is of limited meaning. The rearrangement joins TRBV7-8 to TRBJ2-1; D may correspond to TRBD1 or TRBD2 (5 bases each). Germline V CDR1 and CDR2: SGHVS, FQNEAQ. V lost 1 base and J lost 8, with 12 bases in between. CDR3 length: 14 amino acids. CDR3 sequence reads: CASSLGGAPHEQFF. The CDR3 DNA sequence: TGTGCCAGCAGCTTAGGAGGGGCCCCCCATGAGCAGTTCTTC.

This clonotype was seen repeatedly, ten times or more. This beta chain slipped into a library made for alpha chains as a stray read, so its size is not meaningful. V usage is TRBV7-9 and J usage is TRBJ2-2; TRBD1 matches at 8 bases. V trimming: 7 bases; J trimming: 7 bases; junction bases outside the gene matches: 11. Per germline, CDR1 SEHNR and CDR2 FQNEAQ (reference sequence). The CDR3 runs to 15 residues. The CDR3 coding sequence is TGTGCCAGCAAAAACGGGACAGGAATTATCGGGGAGCTGTTTTTT. Translating it yields CASKNGTGIIGELFF.

This clonotype came up many times. The library was prepared for alpha chains; this beta chain is a stray read, so its frequency means little. The chain has TRBV15 and TRBJ2-3; TRBD2 matches 16 bases. The junction had 7 bases not matched to a gene; V was cut back by 1 base and J by 3 bases. CDR3 size: 19 residues. Germline CDR1 LNHNV, CDR2 YYDKDF (reference sequence). CDR3 sequence: CATSRVTRGLAGGTDTQYF. In nucleotides, the CDR3 is TGTGCCACCAGCAGAGTTACCCGGGGACTAGCGGGGGGGACAGATACGCAGTATTTT.

In its sample, this clonotype was seen many times. Being off target in a library aimed at alpha chains, this beta chain has a size of little meaning. The chain uses TRBV12-3 or TRBV12-4 and TRBJ2-3; 11 positions agree with TRBD2. V shed 5 bases and J 0 bases; nucleotides not matched to a gene: 7. CDR3 length: 17 amino acids. The CDR3 loop is CASSPRTSGLSTDTQYF. CDR3 bases: TGTGCCAGCAGTCCGAGGACTAGCGGGCTGAGCACAGATACGCAGTATTTT.

This clonotype has a count of ten or more. The library was built for alpha chains, so this beta chain is an off-target read and its size means little. V and J are TRBV20-1 and TRBJ2-1; D is perhaps TRBD1 or TRBD2 (6 bases each). The germline V gene has CDR1 DFQATT and CDR2 SNEGSKA (reference sequence). The CDR3 has 13 amino acids. Trimming took 2 bases from V and 8 from J, leaving 13 bases between them. The CDR3 is CSARKGGVDEQFF. The CDR3 DNA is TGCAGTGCTAGAAAGGGGGGCGTGGATGAGCAGTTCTTC.

In the case of this clonotype: The library was prepared for alpha chains; this beta chain is a stray read, so its frequency means little. V is TRBV2 and J is TRBJ1-2, with D unclear. Germline-derived CDR1 and CDR2 are SNHLY and FYNNEI. The CDR3 totals 11 residues. Trimming removed 6 bases from V and 6 bases from J, with 8 bases in between. CDR3 amino acids: CASRKGDGYTF. The CDR3 coding sequence is TGTGCCAGCAGGAAGGGCGATGGCTACACCTTC.

This clonotype was counted only a few times. Because this beta chain is a stray read in a library intended to capture alpha chains, its abundance should not be given much weight. The V call is TRBV20-1, the J call TRBJ1-5; D is possibly TRBD1 (6 bases). The CDR3 runs 16 residues. Germline-derived CDR1 and CDR2 are DFQATT and SNEGSKA (reference sequence). Trimming took off 0 bases at V and 6 bases at J, with 18 bases between the two ends. In DNA, the CDR3 is TGCAGTGCTAGAGATGTTCGTAGGGGGGTAAGTCAGCCCCAGCATTTT. Its protein is CSARDVRRGVSQPQHF.

This clonotype is labeled medium-sized (0.01 to 0.1%). This beta chain is an off-target read within a library intended for alpha chains, so its frequency means little. The genes are TRBV5-8 and TRBJ1-2, with D uncertain. In germline, CDR1 is SGHTS, CDR2 YDEGEE. The length of the CDR3 is 15 residues. Trimming took 0 bases from V and 0 from J, leaving 9 bases between them. The CDR3 sequence is CASSLDGRTNYGYTF. As DNA, the CDR3 is TGTGCCAGCAGCTTGGATGGGAGAACTAACTATGGCTACACCTTC.

Concerning this clonotype: This beta chain is a stray sequence in a library constructed for alpha chains; its clone size is not meaningful. The chain combines TRBV6-5 with TRBJ1-6; the match to TRBD1 covers 9 bases. The CDR3 is 19 residues long. Per germline, CDR1 MNHEY and CDR2 SVGAGI. J lost 4 bases, V lost 2 bases, and 12 bases had no gene match. The DNA for the CDR3 is TGTGCCAGCAGTTACACAGCTGCCGGGACAGGGTCTTATAATTCACCCCTCCACTTT. Amino acid sequence: CASSYTAAGTGSYNSPLHF.

There are many counts of this clonotype. The library was designed around alpha chains, so this beta chain is a stray read whose abundance carries little weight. CDR3 DNA: TGTGCCAGCAGGGGCAACACTGAAGCTTTCTTT. Its translation: CASRGNTEAFF. The chain uses TRBV27 and TRBJ1-1; no definite D call. The CDR3 runs 11 residues. Germline V gives CDR1 MNHEY, CDR2 SMNVEV (reference sequence). Between the trimmed V and J ends, which lost 6 bases and 2 bases, there was a span of 4 bases.